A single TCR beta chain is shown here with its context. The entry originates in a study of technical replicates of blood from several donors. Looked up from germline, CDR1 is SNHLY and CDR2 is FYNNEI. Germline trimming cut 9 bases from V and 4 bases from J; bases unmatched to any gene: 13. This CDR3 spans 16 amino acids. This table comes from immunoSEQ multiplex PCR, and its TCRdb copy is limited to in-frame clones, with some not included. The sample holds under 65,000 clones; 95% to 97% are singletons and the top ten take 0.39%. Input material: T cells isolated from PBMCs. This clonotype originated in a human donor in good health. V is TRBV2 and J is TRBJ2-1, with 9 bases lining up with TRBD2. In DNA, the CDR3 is TGTGCCAGTACCACCCTTAGCGGGAGAAGATACAATGAGCAGTTCTTC. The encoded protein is CASTTLSGRRYNEQFF.